The next 20 T cell receptor beta chains were all read from a single sample in a study of metastatic and nonmetastatic thyroid tumors. None of the patients had undergone any treatment ahead of thyroid surgery. TCRdb re-called clones from the PCR reads using MiXCR. The table includes 10,000 to 12,000 clones, 25% to 35% detected once. The sequencing sample was made of tumor tissue. The receptors come from a male donor with papillary thyroid cancer or a benign thyroid nodule (not recorded which). Some clones in this sample may be carry-over from other donors' samples.

By sample share, this clone is medium-sized (0.01 to 0.1%). V usage is TRBV28 and J usage is TRBJ2-1; tentatively, D is TRBD1 (5 bases). Trimming cost V 6 bases and J 8 bases, with 11 bases left between them. CDR3 length: 12 amino acids. Germline V gene sequence: CDR1 MDHEN, CDR2 SYDVKM. The CDR3 DNA sequence: TGTGCCAGCAGGTACAGGAAGGATGAGCAGTTCTTC. Amino acids: CASRYRKDEQFF. The variable domain in full, with the rest retrieved from reference TRBV28 and TRBJ2-1, is DVKVTQSSRYLVKRTGEKVFLECVQDMDHENMFWYRQDPGLGLRLIYFSYDVKMKEKGDIPEGYSVSREKKERFSLILESASTNQTSMYLCASRYRKDEQFFGPGTRLTVL.

V gene TRBV6-1 combines with J gene TRBJ1-5; D might be TRBD1 (5 bases). The CDR3 runs 14 residues. Looked up from germline, CDR1 is MNHNS and CDR2 is SASEGT. The ends were cut back, 8 bases at V and 4 bases at J, with 15 bases in the middle. CDR3 DNA sequence: TGTGCCAGCCATGTGGGGGAGCATAATCAGCCCCAGCATTTT. Protein: CASHVGEHNQPQHF.

The rearrangement uses TRBV27 and TRBJ2-3; D perhaps matches TRBD2 (6 bases). The CDR3 runs to 15 residues. Germline CDR1 reads MNHEY; CDR2 reads SMNVEV (reference sequence). Deletions cut 3 bases from V and 2 bases from J, with 12 bases between. The CDR3 loop is CASSLFVAVTDTQYF. The CDR3 bases are TGTGCCAGCAGTTTGTTTGTAGCGGTCACAGATACGCAGTATTTT.

This clone ranks as medium-sized. J is TRBJ2-2 and V is TRBV7-3; 8 nucleotides align to TRBD2. Trimming at V came to 2 bases and at J to 6 bases, leaving 5 bases not matched to a gene. The CDR3 is 15 residues long. From germline, CDR1 is SGHTA and CDR2 FQGTGA. The CDR3 here is CASSLGGRLAGELFF. Here the CDR3 DNA reads TGTGCCAGCAGCTTAGGCGGGAGGCTGGCCGGGGAGCTGTTTTTT.

The table lists this clone with many counts. This may stem from a read error, because a much larger clone lies one nucleotide away. The V gene is TRBV4-3, the J gene TRBJ2-7, with 7 bases lining up with TRBD2. The germline CDR1 and CDR2 sequences are LGHNA and YSLEER. V trimming: 1 base; J trimming: 4 bases; junction bases outside the gene matches: 10. The CDR3 covers 16 residues. CDR3 nucleotides: TGCGCCAGCAGCCAAGTCAAGGGACTAAGCCCTTACGAGCAGTACTTC. It yields the protein CASSQVKGLSPYEQYF.

By share, this clone counts as medium-sized. The V call is TRBV7-9, the J call TRBJ1-2; D ambiguous. Trimming removed 1 base at V and 8 bases at J, with 11 bases between. The CDR3 is 13 residues long. Germline values: CDR1 SEHNR, CDR2 FQNEAQ (reference sequence). CDR3 DNA sequence: TGTGCCAGCAGCTTAGGAGATTCACGGGGCTACACCTTC. Its translation is CASSLGDSRGYTF.

The chain carries TRBV11-2 and TRBJ2-7; 10 bases are a match to TRBD1. CDR3 size: 14 residues. J gave up 4 bases and V 7 bases, and 7 bases lay outside the gene matches. Germline CDR1 and CDR2: SGHAT and FQNNGV. The CDR3 loop is CASIPGQGSYEQYF. DNA of the CDR3: TGTGCCAGCATCCCGGGACAGGGGTCGTACGAGCAGTACTTC.

This clone turned up a few times. The J gene is TRBJ1-2, the V gene TRBV12-3 or TRBV12-4; unclear D gene. The CDR3 has 14 residues. Trimming left V 5 bases short and J 0 bases short, with 10 bases between. CDR3 nucleotide sequence: TGTGCCAGCAGTCCTTCTCTAGCTAACTATGGCTACACCTTC. This sequence encodes CASSPSLANYGYTF.

By frequency in the sample, this clone is medium-sized. CDR3 region: CASSPMGGGLYEQYF. The CDR3 DNA reads TGTGCCAGCAGCCCAATGGGGGGGGGACTCTACGAGCAGTACTTC. This chain joins TRBV7-3 and TRBJ2-7; TRBD2 aligns across 7 bases. Trimming at V came to 5 bases and at J to 3 bases, leaving 10 bases not matched to a gene. The CDR3 spans 15 residues. Germline CDR1 and CDR2: SGHTA and FQGTGA.

This sequence joins TRBV5-1 and TRBJ1-2, with D tentatively TRBD1 (6 bases). Trimming took 4 bases from V and 6 from J, leaving 16 bases between them. Germline V gene sequence: CDR1 SGHRS, CDR2 YFSETQ. CDR3 length equals 14 residues. The CDR3 loop is CASSQTRGLDGYTF. DNA of the CDR3: TGCGCCAGCAGCCAAACTAGGGGGTTGGATGGCTACACCTTC.

This clone occurred many times. The chain is built from TRBV10-3 and TRBJ1-1, with D possibly TRBD1 on 6 matching bases. The ends were cut back, 6 bases at V and 3 bases at J, with 11 bases in the middle. The CDR3 totals 13 residues. Germline-derived CDR1 and CDR2 are ENHRY and SYGVKD. The CDR3 sequence: CAISEGGYTEAFF. The CDR3, as DNA: TGTGCCATCAGCGAGGGGGGGTACACTGAAGCTTTCTTT.

The rearrangement joins TRBV3-1 to TRBJ1-3; D possibly corresponds to TRBD1 (5 bases). The CDR3 is 15 amino acids. Germline V gene lookup returns CDR1 LGHDT and CDR2 YNNKEL (reference sequence). Trimming stripped 4 bases from V and 4 bases from J, with 14 bases between. CDR3 coding DNA: TGTGCCAGCAGCCCCGGCAGGGCGATCGGAAACACCATATATTTT. It is translated as CASSPGRAIGNTIYF. Full variable domain (missing parts from reference TRBV3-1 and TRBJ1-3): DTAVSQTPKYLVTQMGNDKSIKCEQNLGHDTMYWYKQDSKKFLKIMFSYNNKELIINETVPNRFSPKSPDKAHLNLHINSLELGDSAVYFCASSPGRAIGNTIYFGEGSWLTVV.

V gene TRBV12-3 or TRBV12-4 combines with J gene TRBJ1-3, with 7 nucleotides matching TRBD1. This CDR3 has 14 residues. The trim removed 4 bases at V and 4 bases at J, leaving 4 bases unmatched. The CDR3 nucleotides read TGTGCCAGCAGTTACAGGGGTTTCGGAAACACCATATATTTT. It yields the protein CASSYRGFGNTIYF.

This clone was seen many times. The same CDR3 arises from other DNA sequences in this sample as well. The chain combines TRBV25-1 with TRBJ2-2; TRBD1 agrees at 10 bases. Germline CDR1 and CDR2: MGHDK and SYGVNS. V dropped 8 bases and J dropped 7; count of bases not matched to a gene: 10. The CDR3 is 15 residues long. Here the CDR3 DNA reads TGTGCCAGCGGGGGGGGGACAGGGGCCGGCGGGGAGCTGTTTTTT. The encoded protein is CASGGGTGAGGELFF.

The V gene is TRBV20-1, the J gene TRBJ1-2; maybe TRBD1 (6 bases). Germline V CDR1 and CDR2: DFQATT, SNEGSKA (reference sequence). This CDR3 is 14 amino acids long. Trimming removed 3 bases at V and 7 bases at J, with 18 bases between. CDR3 sequence reads: CSARGAGPSSGYTF. CDR3 DNA sequence: TGCAGTGCTAGGGGGGCAGGGCCGTCAAGTGGCTACACCTTC.

This clone was observed a single time. The chain is built from TRBV2 and TRBJ1-1; D perhaps matches TRBD1 (5 bases). CDR1 SNHLY and CDR2 FYNNEI come from the germline V gene. V was cut by 7 bases and J by 4 bases, with 16 bases left in between. This CDR3 is 14 amino acids long. The CDR3 loop reads CASIPGRGGTEAFF. The CDR3 DNA follows: TGTGCCAGCATTCCCGGTCGGGGGGGCACTGAAGCTTTCTTT.

Turning to this clone: A much more abundant neighbour one base away suggests this may be a read error. The V call is TRBV7-2, the J call TRBJ2-5, with D tentatively TRBD1 or TRBD2 (6 bases each). The CDR3 spans 17 residues. CDR1 is SGHTA, CDR2 FQGNSA, per germline. This chain's CDR3 is CSSSRGTWSSIRETQYF. The CDR3 coding sequence is TGTTCCAGCAGTCGCGGGACATGGTCTTCAATAAGAGAGACCCAGTACTTC.

The rearrangement joins TRBV6-2 or TRBV6-3 to TRBJ2-7; 10 nucleotides match TRBD1. Trimming at V came to 1 base and at J to 2 bases, leaving 2 bases not matched to a gene. This CDR3 is 15 amino acids long. Germline V gene data show CDR1 as MNHEY and CDR2 as SVGEGT. This CDR3 reads CASSYFGTGAYEQYF. In nucleotides, the CDR3 is TGTGCCAGCAGTTACTTCGGGACAGGGGCCTACGAGCAGTACTTC.

J is TRBJ1-6 and V is TRBV6-5; D is ambiguous. The V gene's germline CDR1 is MNHEY and CDR2 SVGAGI. Trimming took off 4 bases at V and 0 bases at J, with 13 bases between the two ends. This CDR3 comprises 17 residues. CDR3 sequence (DNA): TGTGCCAGCAGTTCCAGATCGGAGAGCTCCTATAATTCACCCCTCCACTTT. It is translated as CASSSRSESSYNSPLHF.

The J gene is TRBJ1-1, the V gene TRBV7-9, with no clear D. The CDR3 extends over 15 amino acids. Trimming took off 6 bases at V and 2 bases at J, with 16 bases between the two ends. Per germline, CDR1 SEHNR and CDR2 FQNEAQ (reference sequence). CDR3 in amino acids: CASSQVGIANTEAFF. Written as DNA, the CDR3 is TGTGCCAGCAGTCAAGTGGGGATCGCTAACACTGAAGCTTTCTTT.